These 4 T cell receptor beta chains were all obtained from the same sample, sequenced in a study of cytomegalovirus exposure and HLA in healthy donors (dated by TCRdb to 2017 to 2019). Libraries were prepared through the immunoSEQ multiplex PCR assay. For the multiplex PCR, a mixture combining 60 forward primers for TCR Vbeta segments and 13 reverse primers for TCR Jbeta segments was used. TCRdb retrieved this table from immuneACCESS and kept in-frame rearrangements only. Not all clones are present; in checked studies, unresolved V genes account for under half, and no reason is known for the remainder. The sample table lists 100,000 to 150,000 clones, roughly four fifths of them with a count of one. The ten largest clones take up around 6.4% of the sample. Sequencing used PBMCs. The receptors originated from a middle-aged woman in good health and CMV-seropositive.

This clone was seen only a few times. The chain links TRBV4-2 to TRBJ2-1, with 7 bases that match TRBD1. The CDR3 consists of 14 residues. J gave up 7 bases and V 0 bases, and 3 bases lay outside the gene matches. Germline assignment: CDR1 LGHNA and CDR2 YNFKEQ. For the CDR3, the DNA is TGTGCCAGCAGCCAAGATCGCAGGGGGAATGAGCAGTTCTTC. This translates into CASSQDRRGNEQFF.

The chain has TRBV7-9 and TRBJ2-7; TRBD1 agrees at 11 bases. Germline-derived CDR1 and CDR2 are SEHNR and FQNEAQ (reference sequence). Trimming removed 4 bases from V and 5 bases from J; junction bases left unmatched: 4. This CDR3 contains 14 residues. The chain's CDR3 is CASSYGQGAHEQYF. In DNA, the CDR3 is TGTGCCAGCAGCTATGGACAGGGGGCCCACGAGCAGTACTTC. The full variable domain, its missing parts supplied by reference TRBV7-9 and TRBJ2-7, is DTGVSQNPRHKITKRGQNVTFRCDPISEHNRLYWYRQTLGQGPEFLTYFQNEAQLEKSRLLSDRFSAERPKGSFSTLEIQRTEQGDSAMYLCASSYGQGAHEQYFGPGTRLTVT.

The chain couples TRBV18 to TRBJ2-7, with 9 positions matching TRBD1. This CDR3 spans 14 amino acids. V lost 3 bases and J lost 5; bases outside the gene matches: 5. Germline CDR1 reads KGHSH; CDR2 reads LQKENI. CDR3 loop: CASSPTDRGHEQYF. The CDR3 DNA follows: TGTGCCAGCTCACCTACGGACAGGGGCCACGAGCAGTACTTC.

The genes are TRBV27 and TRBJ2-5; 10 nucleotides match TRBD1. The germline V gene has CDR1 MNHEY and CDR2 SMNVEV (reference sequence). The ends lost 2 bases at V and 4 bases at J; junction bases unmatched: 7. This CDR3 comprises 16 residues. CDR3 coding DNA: TGTGCCAGCAGTTTAAGATATCGGACAGGGGGAGAGACCCAGTACTTC. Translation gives CASSLRYRTGGETQYF.